This T cell receptor beta chain was documented in a study of blood T cell repertoires in COVID-19. About the study: The origin of the acute and convalescent COVID-19 samples was the United States, Italy and Spain. Sources were T cells, B-cell-depleted T cells, or PBMCs; the material itself was cDNA or gDNA.

In the authors' methods: Researchers report that nucleated cell counts were estimated from reference gene primer amplification. Only in-frame clones appear in the TCRdb table, and some are missing; sequencing was by immunoSEQ multiplex PCR. From that table come the V and J calls and clone size; the DNA was used to work out D and trimming. The profile shows around 130,000 clones, about 74% of them singletons. CDR3 length equals 13 residues. Germline V gene data show CDR1 as MNHEY and CDR2 as SVGAGI. V lost 2 bases and J lost 0, with 5 bases in between. The TCR comes from a human donor in a cohort sampled during active COVID-19. This chain connects TRBV6-5 to TRBJ2-7; D is unresolved. Sequencing input: peripheral blood. CDR3 amino acids: CASSYTGSYEQYF. The CDR3 nucleotides are TGTGCCAGCAGTTACACCGGCTCCTACGAGCAGTACTTC.